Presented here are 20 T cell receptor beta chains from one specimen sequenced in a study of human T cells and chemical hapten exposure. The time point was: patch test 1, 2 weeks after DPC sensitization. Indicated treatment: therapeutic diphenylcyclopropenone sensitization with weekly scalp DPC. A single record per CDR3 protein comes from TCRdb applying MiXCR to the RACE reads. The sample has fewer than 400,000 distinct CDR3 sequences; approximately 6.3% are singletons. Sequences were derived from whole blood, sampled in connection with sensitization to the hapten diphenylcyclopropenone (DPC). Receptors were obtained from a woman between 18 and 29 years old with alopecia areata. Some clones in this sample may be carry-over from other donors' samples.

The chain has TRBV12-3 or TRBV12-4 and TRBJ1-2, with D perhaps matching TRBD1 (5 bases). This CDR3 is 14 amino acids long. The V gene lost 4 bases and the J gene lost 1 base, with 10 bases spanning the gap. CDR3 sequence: CASSSGGGNYGYTF. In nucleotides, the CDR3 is TGTGCCAGCAGTTCCGGGGGAGGTAACTATGGCTACACCTTC.

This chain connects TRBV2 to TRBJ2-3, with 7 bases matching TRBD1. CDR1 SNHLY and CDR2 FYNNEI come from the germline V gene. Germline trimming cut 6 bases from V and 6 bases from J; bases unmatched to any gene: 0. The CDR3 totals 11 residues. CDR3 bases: TGTGCCAGCAGACAGGGGGATACGCAGTATTTT. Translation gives CASRQGDTQYF.

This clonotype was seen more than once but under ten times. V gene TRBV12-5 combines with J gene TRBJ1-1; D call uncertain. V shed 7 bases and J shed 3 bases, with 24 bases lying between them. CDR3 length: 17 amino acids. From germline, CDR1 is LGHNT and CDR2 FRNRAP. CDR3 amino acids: CASAPSKIRAEDTEAFF. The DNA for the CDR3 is TGTGCTAGTGCCCCCTCCAAAATACGGGCGGAAGACACTGAAGCTTTCTTT.

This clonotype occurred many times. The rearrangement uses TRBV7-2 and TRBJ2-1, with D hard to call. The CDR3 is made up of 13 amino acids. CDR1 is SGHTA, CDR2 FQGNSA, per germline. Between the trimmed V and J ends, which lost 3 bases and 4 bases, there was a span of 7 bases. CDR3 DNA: TGTGCCAGCAGCTTCGACCCATACAATGAGCAGTTCTTC. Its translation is CASSFDPYNEQFF. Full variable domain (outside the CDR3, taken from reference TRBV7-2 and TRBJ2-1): GAGVSQSPSNKVTEKGKDVELRCDPISGHTALYWYRQSLGQGLEFLIYFQGNSAPDKSGLPSDRFSAERTGGSVSTLTIQRTQQEDSAVYLCASSFDPYNEQFFGPGTRLTVL.

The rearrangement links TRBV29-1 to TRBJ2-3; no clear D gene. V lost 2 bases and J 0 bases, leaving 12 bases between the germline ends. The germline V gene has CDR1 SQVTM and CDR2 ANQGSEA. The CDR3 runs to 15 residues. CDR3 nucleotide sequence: TGCAGCGTTGAAACCGGACGGTCTAGCACAGATACGCAGTATTTT. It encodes CSVETGRSSTDTQYF.

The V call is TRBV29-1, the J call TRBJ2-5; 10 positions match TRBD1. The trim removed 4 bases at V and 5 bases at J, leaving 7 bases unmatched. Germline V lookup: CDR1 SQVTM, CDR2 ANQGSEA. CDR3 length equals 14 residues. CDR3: CSVGRQGAYETQYF. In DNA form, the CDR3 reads TGCAGCGTTGGCCGACAGGGGGCTTATGAGACCCAGTACTTC.

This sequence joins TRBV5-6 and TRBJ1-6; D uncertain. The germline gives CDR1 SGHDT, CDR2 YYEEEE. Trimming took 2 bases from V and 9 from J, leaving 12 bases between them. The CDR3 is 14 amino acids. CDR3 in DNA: TGTGCCAGCAGCTTCTCCAGTCTCTCTTCACCCCTCCACTTT. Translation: CASSFSSLSSPLHF.

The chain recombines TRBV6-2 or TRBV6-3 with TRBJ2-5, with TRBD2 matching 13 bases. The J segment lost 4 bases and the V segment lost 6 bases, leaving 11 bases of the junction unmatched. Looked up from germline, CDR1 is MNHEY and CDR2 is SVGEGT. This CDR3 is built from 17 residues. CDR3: CASSLGGTSGDRETQYF. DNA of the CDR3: TGTGCCAGCAGCCTAGGAGGGACTAGCGGGGACCGAGAGACCCAGTACTTC.

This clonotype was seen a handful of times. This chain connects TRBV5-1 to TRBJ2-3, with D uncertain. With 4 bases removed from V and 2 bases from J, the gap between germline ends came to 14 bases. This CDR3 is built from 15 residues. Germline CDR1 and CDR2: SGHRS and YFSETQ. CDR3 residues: CASSQRRSLTDTQYF. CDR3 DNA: TGCGCCAGCAGCCAGAGACGGAGTCTCACAGATACGCAGTATTTT.

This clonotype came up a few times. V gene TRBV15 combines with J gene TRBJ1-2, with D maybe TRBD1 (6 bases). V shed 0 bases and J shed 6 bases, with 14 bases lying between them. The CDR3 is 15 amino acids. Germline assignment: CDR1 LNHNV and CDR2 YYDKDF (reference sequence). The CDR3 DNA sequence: TGTGCCACCAGCAGAGATCAGGGGCCGTACAATGGCTACACCTTC. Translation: CATSRDQGPYNGYTF.

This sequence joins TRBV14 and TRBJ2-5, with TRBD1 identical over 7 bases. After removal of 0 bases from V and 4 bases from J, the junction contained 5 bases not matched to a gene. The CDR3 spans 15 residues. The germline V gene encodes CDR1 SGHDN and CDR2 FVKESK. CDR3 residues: CASSQEDRRRETQYF. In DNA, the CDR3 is TGTGCCAGCAGCCAAGAGGACAGGAGGCGAGAGACCCAGTACTTC.

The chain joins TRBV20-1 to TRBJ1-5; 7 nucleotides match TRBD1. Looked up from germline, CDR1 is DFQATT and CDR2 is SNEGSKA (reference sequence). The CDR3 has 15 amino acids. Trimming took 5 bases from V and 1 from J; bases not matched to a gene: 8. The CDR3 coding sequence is TGCAGTGCTCGACGACAGGGTGCGAGCAATCAGCCCCAGCATTTT. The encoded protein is CSARRQGASNQPQHF.

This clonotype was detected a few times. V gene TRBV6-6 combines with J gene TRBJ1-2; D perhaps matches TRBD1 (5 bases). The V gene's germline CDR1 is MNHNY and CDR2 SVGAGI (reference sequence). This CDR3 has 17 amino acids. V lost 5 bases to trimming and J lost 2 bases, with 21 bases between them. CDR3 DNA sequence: TGTGCCAGCAGTCCCCAAGACAGACAAAAGGGGAACTATGGCTACACCTTC. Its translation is CASSPQDRQKGNYGYTF.

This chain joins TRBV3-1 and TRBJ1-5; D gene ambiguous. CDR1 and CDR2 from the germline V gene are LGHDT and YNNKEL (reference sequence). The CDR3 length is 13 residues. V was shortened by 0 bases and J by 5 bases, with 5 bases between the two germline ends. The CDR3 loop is CASSQDRYQPQHF. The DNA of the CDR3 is TGTGCCAGCAGCCAAGACAGATATCAGCCCCAGCATTTT.

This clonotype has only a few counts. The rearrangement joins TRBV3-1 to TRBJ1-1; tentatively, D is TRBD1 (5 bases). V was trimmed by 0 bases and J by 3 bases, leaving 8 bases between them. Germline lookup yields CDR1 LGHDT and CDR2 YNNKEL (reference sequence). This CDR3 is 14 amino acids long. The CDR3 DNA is TGTGCCAGCAGCCAAGAACTCAGGGACACTGAAGCTTTCTTT. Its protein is CASSQELRDTEAFF.

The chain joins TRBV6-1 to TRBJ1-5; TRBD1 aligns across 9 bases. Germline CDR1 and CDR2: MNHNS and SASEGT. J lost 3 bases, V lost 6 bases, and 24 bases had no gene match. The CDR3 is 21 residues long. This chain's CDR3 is CASRPKIHRGLTVYFNQPQHF. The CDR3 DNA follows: TGTGCCAGCAGACCCAAAATCCACAGGGGGCTTACGGTTTATTTCAATCAGCCCCAGCATTTT.

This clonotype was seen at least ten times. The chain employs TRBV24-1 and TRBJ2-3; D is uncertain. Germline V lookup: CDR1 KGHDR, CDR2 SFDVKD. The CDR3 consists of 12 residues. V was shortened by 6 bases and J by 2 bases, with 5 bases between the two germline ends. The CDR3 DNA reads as TGTGCCACCAGTCACCTCACAGATACGCAGTATTTT. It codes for CATSHLTDTQYF.

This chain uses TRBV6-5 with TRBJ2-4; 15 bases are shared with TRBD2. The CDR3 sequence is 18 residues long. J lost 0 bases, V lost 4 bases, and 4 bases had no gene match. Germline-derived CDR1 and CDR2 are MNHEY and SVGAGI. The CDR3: CASSSRTSGGVAKNIQYF. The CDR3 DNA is TGTGCCAGCAGTTCCCGGACTAGCGGGGGGGTAGCCAAAAACATTCAGTACTTC.

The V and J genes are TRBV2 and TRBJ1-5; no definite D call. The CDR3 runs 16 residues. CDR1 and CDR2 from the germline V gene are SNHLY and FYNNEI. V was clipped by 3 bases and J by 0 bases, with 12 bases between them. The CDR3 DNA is TGTGCCAGCAGTGATTTTGGGCAGTATAGCAATCAGCCCCAGCATTTT. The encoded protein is CASSDFGQYSNQPQHF.

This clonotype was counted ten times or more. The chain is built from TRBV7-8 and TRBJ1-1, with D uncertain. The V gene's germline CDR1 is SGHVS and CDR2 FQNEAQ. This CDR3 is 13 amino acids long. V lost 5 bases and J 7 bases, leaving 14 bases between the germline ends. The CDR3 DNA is TGTGCCAGCAGCATACGGACCCAAGGTGAAGCTTTCTTT. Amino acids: CASSIRTQGEAFF.